What follows are 25 T cell receptor beta chains derived from one specimen sequenced in a study of control samples from healthy donors and cancer patients. Sequencing was performed with immunoSEQ multiplex PCR; in TCRdb, only in-frame clones are kept and a portion is missing. Altogether tens of thousands of clones are present, roughly 87% being singletons, with the ten largest covering around 1.5%. Sequenced: PBMCs. These receptors originate from a man in his forties with colorectal cancer.

The chain has TRBV7-9 and TRBJ2-7; 8 bases map to TRBD2. The junction had 7 bases not matched to a gene; V was cut back by 4 bases and J by 2 bases. The CDR3 has 15 amino acids. The germline CDR1 and CDR2 sequences are SEHNR and FQNEAQ (reference sequence). The CDR3 region is CASSSGGKGTYEQYF. The CDR3 nucleotides read TGTGCCAGCAGCTCGGGGGGGAAGGGGACCTACGAGCAGTACTTC. The complete variable domain, with remaining parts taken from reference TRBV7-9 and TRBJ2-7, reads DTGVSQNPRHKITKRGQNVTFRCDPISEHNRLYWYRQTLGQGPEFLTYFQNEAQLEKSRLLSDRFSAERPKGSFSTLEIQRTEQGDSAMYLCASSSGGKGTYEQYFGPGTRLTVT.

The J gene is TRBJ2-2, the V gene TRBV4-1; D uncertain. Germline V CDR1 and CDR2: MGHRA, YSYEKL. V was trimmed by 2 bases and J by 7 bases, leaving 8 bases between them. This CDR3 contains 13 residues. CDR3 sequence reads: CASSQWSGGELFF. CDR3 DNA: TGCGCCAGCAGCCAATGGTCTGGCGGGGAGCTGTTTTTT.

The rearrangement links TRBV7-9 to TRBJ2-3; TRBD2 is a possible D gene (6 bases). Between the trimmed V and J ends, which lost 8 bases and 3 bases, there was a span of 12 bases. The germline CDR1 and CDR2 sequences are SEHNR and FQNEAQ (reference sequence). The CDR3 spans 13 residues. The CDR3 nucleotides read TGTGCCAGCGCCTCGGGGGTGACAGATACGCAGTATTTT. Translated: CASASGVTDTQYF.

The chain couples TRBV24-1 to TRBJ2-1; TRBD2 matches 8 bases. V dropped 7 bases and J dropped 8; count of bases not matched to a gene: 6. The germline V gene encodes CDR1 KGHDR and CDR2 SFDVKD. The CDR3 totals 13 residues. In nucleotides, the CDR3 is TGTGCCACCAGCACGACTAGCGAAGATGAGCAGTTCTTC. This codes for CATSTTSEDEQFF.

The V call is TRBV9, the J call TRBJ2-1; TRBD2 might be the D (6 bases). The CDR3 runs to 16 residues. From germline, CDR1 is SGDLS and CDR2 YYNGEE. V was clipped by 0 bases and J by 4 bases, with 14 bases between them. CDR3 loop: CASSVVGSGSYNEQFF. DNA of the CDR3: TGTGCCAGCAGCGTAGTAGGTAGCGGTTCTTACAATGAGCAGTTCTTC.

The V call is TRBV12-5, the J call TRBJ2-1, with D possibly matching TRBD2 (5 bases). V dropped 3 bases and J dropped 7 bases, with 16 bases sitting between them. The CDR3 is 15 amino acids. Germline CDR1 and CDR2: LGHNT and FRNRAP. The CDR3 DNA is TGTGCTAGTGGTTTATTTAGGGAATCGGGGAATGAGCAGTTCTTC. This sequence encodes CASGLFRESGNEQFF. The full variable domain, rest sourced from reference TRBV12-5 and TRBJ2-1, is DARVTQTPRHKVTEMGQEVTMRCQPILGHNTVFWYRQTMMQGLELLAYFRNRAPLDDSGMPKDRFSAEMPDATLATLKIQPSEPRDSAVYFCASGLFRESGNEQFFGPGTRLTVL.

The J gene is TRBJ2-7, the V gene TRBV27; 7 bases are shared with TRBD2. Germline CDR1 and CDR2: MNHEY and SMNVEV (reference sequence). The CDR3 is 13 amino acids. Germline trimming cut 7 bases from V and 4 bases from J; bases unmatched to any gene: 7. The CDR3 sequence is CASNRAGKYEQYF. The CDR3 bases are TGTGCCAGCAATCGAGCGGGAAAGTACGAGCAGTACTTC.

The chain combines TRBV10-2 with TRBJ1-4; no firm D call. V dropped 4 bases and J dropped 6 bases, with 6 bases sitting between them. The CDR3 is 12 amino acids. The germline gives CDR1 WSHSY, CDR2 SAAADI. CDR3 DNA: TGCGCCAGCAGTGCCCGGGATGAAAAACTGTTTTTT. It is translated as CASSARDEKLFF.

The V and J genes are TRBV5-1 and TRBJ2-1, with 9 bases that match TRBD2. The trim removed 5 bases at V and 3 bases at J, leaving 3 bases unmatched. There are 14 residues in the CDR3. Germline V gene lookup returns CDR1 SGHRS and CDR2 YFSETQ. The CDR3 coding sequence is TGCGCCAGCAGGGTTAGCGGGGGCTACAATGAGCAGTTCTTC. Protein: CASRVSGGYNEQFF.

J is TRBJ1-4 and V is TRBV2; D not resolved. Germline V gives CDR1 SNHLY, CDR2 FYNNEI. V was clipped by 2 bases and J by 0 bases, with 10 bases between them. This CDR3 is built from 16 residues. CDR3 sequence (DNA): TGTGCCAGCAGTGAATTATTAGGGACAACTAATGAAAAACTGTTTTTT. Residues: CASSELLGTTNEKLFF.

The rearrangement uses TRBV9 and TRBJ1-2; no clear D. The V end lost 0 bases, the J end lost 4 bases, and 16 bases lay between the germline ends. CDR1 is SGDLS, CDR2 YYNGEE, per germline. The CDR3 totals 16 residues. DNA for the CDR3: TGTGCCAGCAGCGTAGAAAGGTCACCAGCCGCCTATGGCTACACCTTC. This sequence encodes CASSVERSPAAYGYTF.

The V gene is TRBV28, the J gene TRBJ2-2; no clear D gene. The CDR3 has 15 amino acids. Trimming removed 4 bases at V and 3 bases at J, with 12 bases between. Germline values: CDR1 MDHEN, CDR2 SYDVKM. The CDR3 region has the DNA TGTGCCAGCAGTTCTACCGACCGCTACACCGGGGAGCTGTTTTTT. Protein: CASSSTDRYTGELFF. Drawing the rest from reference TRBV28 and TRBJ2-2, the complete variable domain is DVKVTQSSRYLVKRTGEKVFLECVQDMDHENMFWYRQDPGLGLRLIYFSYDVKMKEKGDIPEGYSVSREKKERFSLILESASTNQTSMYLCASSSTDRYTGELFFGEGSRLTVL.

This sequence joins TRBV25-1 and TRBJ2-1; no firm D call. Germline CDR1 is MGHDK and CDR2 is SYGVNS. The CDR3 is made up of 13 amino acids. V lost 6 bases, J lost 8 bases, and 14 bases lay in between. CDR3 region: CASSRGATDEQFF. CDR3 bases: TGTGCCAGCAGCCGAGGAGCAACCGATGAGCAGTTCTTC.

The gene calls are TRBV11-2 and TRBJ2-1, with 10 bases aligning to TRBD2. There are 15 residues in the CDR3. V lost 3 bases to trimming and J lost 6 bases; unmatched junction nucleotides: 5. The germline gives CDR1 SGHAT, CDR2 FQNNGV. The CDR3, as DNA: TGTGCCAGCAGCTTTGGGACTAGCGCTTCCAATGAGCAGTTCTTC. It encodes CASSFGTSASNEQFF.

This rearrangement joins TRBV27 to TRBJ2-2; TRBD1 agrees at 7 bases. Germline-derived CDR1 and CDR2 are MNHEY and SMNVEV (reference sequence). The CDR3 is 16 amino acids. The V segment lost 7 bases and the J segment 2 bases; nucleotides outside the gene matches: 10. The CDR3 region is CASTFADRINTGELFF. CDR3 sequence (DNA): TGTGCCAGCACCTTTGCGGACAGGATAAACACCGGGGAGCTGTTTTTT.

In nucleotides, the CDR3 is TGCAGCCATTTTCTTGGCTCCGGCTACACCTTC. Its protein is CSHFLGSGYTF. The V and J genes are TRBV29-1 and TRBJ1-2; D remains unclear. Germline lookup yields CDR1 SQVTM and CDR2 ANQGSEA. Trimming removed 8 bases from V and 8 bases from J, with 15 bases in between. The CDR3 is 11 residues long.

The V call is TRBV7-9, the J call TRBJ1-4; unclear D gene. Per the germline V gene, CDR1 is SEHNR and CDR2 is FQNEAQ (reference sequence). Trimming shortened V by 4 bases and J by 7 bases, and 28 bases separated the two germline ends. This CDR3 is 19 amino acids long. The CDR3 sequence is CASSSRPGILGGVGEKLFF. Written as DNA, the CDR3 is TGTGCCAGCAGCTCGCGGCCGGGGATCCTCGGAGGAGTCGGTGAAAAACTGTTTTTT.

This chain joins TRBV13 and TRBJ1-6, with 9 bases identical to TRBD1. Germline CDR1 and CDR2: PRHDT and FYEKMQ (reference sequence). The CDR3 contains 15 residues. The trim removed 5 bases at V and 7 bases at J, leaving 6 bases unmatched. This chain's CDR3 is CASSADRGWNSPLHF. As DNA, the CDR3 is TGTGCCAGCAGCGCGGACAGGGGTTGGAATTCACCCCTCCACTTT.

The genes are TRBV11-2 and TRBJ2-1, with TRBD1 identical over 8 bases. CDR3 size: 16 residues. Germline assignment: CDR1 SGHAT and CDR2 FQNNGV. The V and J ends lost 1 base and 3 bases, in that order; junction bases with no gene match: 5. This CDR3 is CASSLVQGQGYNEQFF. CDR3 bases: TGTGCCAGCAGCTTAGTCCAAGGACAGGGCTACAATGAGCAGTTCTTC.

The genes are TRBV27 and TRBJ2-3; 10 bases fit TRBD2. With V trimmed by 4 bases and J by 5 bases, 6 bases remained unmatched. The CDR3 is made up of 15 amino acids. Germline assignment: CDR1 MNHEY and CDR2 SMNVEV (reference sequence). In DNA, the CDR3 is TGTGCCAGCAGTTCCCAGCTAGCGGGAGTAGATACGCAGTATTTT. Translating it yields CASSSQLAGVDTQYF.

The chain uses TRBV15 and TRBJ2-7, with D hard to call. The germline CDR1 and CDR2 sequences are LNHNV and YYDKDF (reference sequence). Deletions cut 0 bases from V and 2 bases from J, with 8 bases between. The CDR3 extends over 14 amino acids. This chain's CDR3 is CATSREQRAYEQYF. The CDR3 bases are TGTGCCACCAGCAGAGAACAGAGAGCCTACGAGCAGTACTTC. The variable domain in full, with the rest retrieved from reference TRBV15 and TRBJ2-7, is DAMVIQNPRYQVTQFGKPVTLSCSQTLNHNVMYWYQQKSSQAPKLLFHYYDKDFNNEADTPDNFQSRRPNTSFCFLDIRSPGLGDTAMYLCATSREQRAYEQYFGPGTRLTVT.

The chain employs TRBV6-1 and TRBJ1-5, with D hard to call. Germline V gene sequence: CDR1 MNHNS, CDR2 SASEGT. This CDR3 is built from 17 residues. The germline V and J ends were trimmed by 2 bases and 0 bases, with 14 bases remaining between them. The CDR3 is CASSETHLVYSNQPQHF. CDR3 sequence (DNA): TGTGCCAGCAGTGAAACCCACCTGGTCTATAGCAATCAGCCCCAGCATTTT.

The CDR3 loop reads CAISDGARNTEAFF. CDR3 nucleotides: TGTGCCATCAGTGATGGGGCAAGGAACACTGAAGCTTTCTTT. V usage is TRBV10-3 and J usage is TRBJ1-1; a weak D match, TRBD1 (5 bases). The CDR3 totals 14 residues. Germline CDR1 and CDR2: ENHRY and SYGVKD. The V and J ends lost 3 bases and 1 base respectively, with 9 bases between them.

CDR3 coding DNA: TGCGCCAGCAGCCTGGACAGGGACTCCTACGAGCAGTACTTC. Protein: CASSLDRDSYEQYF. This chain uses TRBV5-1 with TRBJ2-7; 8 bases match TRBD1. There are 14 residues in the CDR3. In germline, CDR1 is SGHRS, CDR2 YFSETQ. J was trimmed by 0 bases and V by 4 bases; bases with no gene match: 3.

The chain carries TRBV5-4 and TRBJ1-1; D is ambiguous. The CDR3 is 13 amino acids. Trimming shortened V by 3 bases and J by 1 base, and 7 bases separated the two germline ends. Germline V gene data show CDR1 as SGHNT and CDR2 as YYREEE (reference sequence). The CDR3 bases are TGTGCCAGCAGCTCCCCGGGGAACACTGAAGCTTTCTTT. It yields the protein CASSSPGNTEAFF.